Listed below are T cell receptor beta chains from one sample, sequenced in a study of response to subunit inactivated influenza vaccine. In TCRdb, the RT-PCR reads were re-called with MiXCR into one record per CDR3 protein. This repertoire shows more than 550,000 distinct CDR3 sequences, about an eighth found once; its top ten account for roughly 10%. Specimen: PBMCs from blood, collected on the day of vaccination. The receptor set was obtained from a man aged 50-59 years who received an inactivated influenza vaccine. CDR3s include the opening cysteine and the closing phenylalanine or tryptophan. The D gene is left open where the match is weak. Clone size is given for some rows only: seen once, a few or many times, or a class if the clone is expanded.

>TRBV6-2/TRBV6-3|-|TRBJ2-7|-
TGTGCCAGCAGACAGGGTGTGGGGGTCTACGAGCAGTACTTC
CASRQGVGVYEQYF
>TRBV7-9|-|TRBJ2-1|-
TGTGCCATCCTCGGGGCAGGATACAATGAGCAGTTCTTC
CAILGAGYNEQFF
>TRBV27|many|TRBJ2-1|-
TGTGCCAGCAGATCCCTAGCGCTTGAGCAGTTCTTC
CASRSLALEQFF
>TRBV7-2|-|TRBJ2-4|-
TGTGCCAGCAGCTTAGGAAATGGCATTCAGTACTTC
CASSLGNGIQYF
>TRBV7-2|many|TRBJ2-3|-
TGTGCCAGCAGCTTAGCGCCCGTAGATACGCAGTATTTT
CASSLAPVDTQYF
>TRBV20-1|few|TRBJ2-1|TRBD1
TGCAGTGCTAGACTCTACGGGACAGACAATGAGCAGTTCTTC
CSARLYGTDNEQFF
>TRBV11-2|few|TRBJ2-2|TRBD1
TGTGCCAGCAGTTACAGGGGGAGCGAAACCGGGGAGCTGTTTTTT
CASSYRGSETGELFF
>TRBV12-3/TRBV12-4|-|TRBJ2-5|TRBD1
TGTGCCAGCAGGGGACAGGGGGCGAGGTTGGAGACCCAGTACTTC
CASRGQGARLETQYF
>TRBV3-1|-|TRBJ2-5|-
TGTGCCAGCAGCCCAGGCAGGACGGCACAAGAGACCCAGTACTTC
CASSPGRTAQETQYF
>TRBV20-1|-|TRBJ2-1|TRBD2
TGCAGTGCGGTGCAAGGGACTAGCGGATACAATGAGCAGTTCTTC
CSAVQGTSGYNEQFF